This T cell receptor beta chain was recovered during a study of spatial heterogeneity in lung cancer. This clonotype is deemed medium-sized. Antigen: not known. The study, taken as a whole, reports: In tumors, expanded intratumoral alpha and beta TCR counts tracked mutation counts.

The CDR3 covers 14 residues. V shed 5 bases and J shed 3 bases, with 13 bases lying between them. Germline V gene data show CDR1 as DFQATT and CDR2 as SNEGSKA (reference sequence). Time point of the sample: sample taken at primary tumor resection. Each CDR3 protein gets one entry after TCRdb re-called the 5' RACE reads with MiXCR. The sample has about 2,800 distinct CDR3 sequences; 49% are singletons. The receptor was isolated from a male donor with early-stage non-small cell lung cancer. V usage is TRBV20-1 and J usage is TRBJ2-2, with D hard to call. The sample in question was lung tumor tissue, obtained at surgery. CDR3 in DNA: TGCAGTGCTCCCCCGGCGGTCCACACCGGGGAGCTGTTTTTT. Its protein is CSAPPAVHTGELFF.